The 20 T cell receptor beta chains reported below all come from one sample, sequenced in a study of shared clonotypes between healthy human individuals. The table came from immunoSEQ multiplex PCR; TCRdb's copy has only in-frame clones and leaves some out. The sample consists of 650,000 to 800,000 clones, 55% to 75% of them appearing once. The sample taken for sequencing was memory CD4+ T cells sorted from blood. As for subset: CD45RA-negative fraction. Receptors originate from a woman aged 30 to 39 in good health.

This chain joins TRBV7-2 and TRBJ2-7; no clear D gene. Trimming took off 2 bases at V and 2 bases at J, with 10 bases between the two ends. Per the germline V gene, CDR1 is SGHTA and CDR2 is FQGNSA. The CDR3 covers 14 residues. The CDR3 loop reads CASSLSRDTYEQYF. Here the CDR3 DNA reads TGTGCCAGCAGCTTATCGAGAGACACCTACGAGCAGTACTTC.

The rearrangement links TRBV5-5 to TRBJ2-3, with 10 bases that match TRBD2. The CDR3 totals 16 residues. Germline loops: CDR1 SGHKS, CDR2 YYEKEE (reference sequence). The V segment lost 2 bases and the J segment 5 bases; nucleotides outside the gene matches: 8. This chain's CDR3 is CASSFLAGEQVDTQYF. CDR3 sequence (DNA): TGTGCCAGCAGCTTTCTAGCGGGAGAACAGGTAGATACGCAGTATTTT.

The chain has TRBV9 and TRBJ1-2; TRBD1 is a possible D gene (5 bases). CDR1 is SGDLS and CDR2 is YYNGEE in the germline V gene. Deletions cut 0 bases from V and 0 bases from J, with 12 bases between. This CDR3 has 16 residues. CDR3 nucleotides: TGTGCCAGCAGCGTAGGGCCGGGGGACTCTAACTATGGCTACACCTTC. It encodes CASSVGPGDSNYGYTF.

On this clone itself: This sample includes further DNA sequences coding for the same CDR3. This chain joins TRBV27 and TRBJ1-4, with a tentative D call TRBD1 (5 bases). Trimming shortened V by 4 bases and J by 0 bases, and 9 bases separated the two germline ends. CDR1 is MNHEY and CDR2 is SMNVEV in the germline V gene (reference sequence). The CDR3 is 15 amino acids. In DNA, the CDR3 is TGTGCCAGCAGTTCCCAGGGTGCAACTAATGAAAAACTGTTTTTT. This encodes CASSSQGATNEKLFF. The full variable domain, rest sourced from reference TRBV27 and TRBJ1-4, is EAQVTQNPRYLITVTGKKLTVTCSQNMNHEYMSWYRQDPGLGLRQIYYSMNVEVTDKGDVPEGYKVSRKEKRNFPLILESPSPNQTSLYFCASSSQGATNEKLFFGSGTQLSVL.

This chain connects TRBV19 to TRBJ2-2; perhaps TRBD2 as D (6 bases). Germline V gene sequence: CDR1 LNHDA, CDR2 SQIVND (reference sequence). The CDR3 is 16 amino acids. Between the trimmed V and J ends, which lost 6 bases and 0 bases, there was a span of 14 bases. In DNA, the CDR3 is TGTGCCAGTAGCTGGGACGCGGGAACGAACACCGGGGAGCTGTTTTTT. Encoded protein: CASSWDAGTNTGELFF.

The chain uses TRBV6-5 and TRBJ2-1; 7 bases agree with TRBD2. The CDR3 has 15 amino acids. V lost 2 bases and J lost 8; bases outside the gene matches: 9. Germline values: CDR1 MNHEY, CDR2 SVGAGI. CDR3 region: CASSYRRLAGDEQFF. For the CDR3, the DNA is TGTGCCAGCAGTTACCGGAGACTAGCTGGCGATGAGCAGTTCTTC.

The chain employs TRBV11-3 and TRBJ2-2; 11 nucleotides line up with TRBD2. The V segment lost 4 bases and the J segment 4 bases; nucleotides outside the gene matches: 2. This CDR3 has 15 amino acids. CDR1 SGHNT and CDR2 YENEEA come from the germline V gene. The DNA for the CDR3 is TGTGCCAGCAGCTCAACTAGCGGGGGCACCGGGGAGCTGTTTTTT. This codes for CASSSTSGGTGELFF.

Only one count was recorded for this clone. The V call is TRBV18, the J call TRBJ1-1; D is perhaps TRBD1 (5 bases). The V end was cut by 3 bases, the J end by 3 bases, with 8 bases between. The CDR3 length is 13 residues. Per germline, CDR1 KGHSH and CDR2 LQKENI. In DNA, the CDR3 is TGTGCCAGCTCACCGGCCAGGGACACTGAAGCTTTCTTT. Its translation: CASSPARDTEAFF.

This clone is a singleton in its sample. This sequence joins TRBV28 and TRBJ1-3; maybe TRBD1 (6 bases). Trimming took 7 bases from V and 0 from J, leaving 16 bases between them. CDR1 is MDHEN and CDR2 is SYDVKM in the germline V gene. The CDR3 length is 16 residues. The CDR3 protein is CASMWRGMSSGNTIYF. The CDR3 coding sequence is TGTGCCAGCATGTGGAGGGGGATGAGCTCTGGAAACACCATATATTTT.

V usage is TRBV7-2 and J usage is TRBJ2-4, with D possibly being TRBD1 (6 bases). The V gene's germline CDR1 is SGHTA and CDR2 FQGNSA. CDR3 length equals 12 residues. V was shortened by 6 bases and J by 11 bases, with 14 bases between the two germline ends. The CDR3: CASRPPAGVQYF. The CDR3 coding sequence is TGTGCCAGCAGACCACCAGCAGGGGTTCAGTACTTC.

The table lists this clone with many counts. V is TRBV2 and J is TRBJ2-6, with D tentatively TRBD1 (5 bases). The germline V gene encodes CDR1 SNHLY and CDR2 FYNNEI. The ends were cut back, 9 bases at V and 3 bases at J, with 9 bases in the middle. This CDR3 is 13 amino acids long. CDR3 bases: TGTGCCAGAGGGGCGCTTGGGGCCAACGTCCTGACTTTC. It is translated as CARGALGANVLTF. The whole variable domain, filled in from reference TRBV2 and TRBJ2-6, reads EPEVTQTPSHQVTQMGQEVILRCVPISNHLYFYWYRQILGQKVEFLVSFYNNEISEKSEIFDDQFSVERPDGSNFTLKIRSTKLEDSAMYFCARGALGANVLTFGAGSRLTVL.

V is TRBV9 and J is TRBJ1-2; D possibly corresponds to TRBD1 (6 bases). V was clipped by 0 bases and J by 8 bases, with 23 bases between them. CDR3 length equals 17 residues. CDR1 is SGDLS and CDR2 is YYNGEE in the germline V gene. CDR3 in DNA: TGTGCCAGCAGCGTAGCGGGACAATTGGAGGCCAATAGGGGCTACACCTTC. Amino acids: CASSVAGQLEANRGYTF.

This clone was seen a few times. This chain uses TRBV5-8 with TRBJ1-5; D is perhaps TRBD1 (6 bases). Per the germline V gene, CDR1 is SGHTS and CDR2 is YDEGEE. Trimming removed 2 bases from V and 0 bases from J, with 21 bases in between. This CDR3 is built from 19 residues. The DNA of the CDR3 is TGTGCCAGCAGCTTTCCGACAGGACATTCGACGTATAGCAATCAGCCCCAGCATTTT. Translation: CASSFPTGHSTYSNQPQHF.

V usage is TRBV28 and J usage is TRBJ2-3; 7 nucleotides align to TRBD2. Trimming at V came to 2 bases and at J to 6 bases, leaving 5 bases not matched to a gene. The CDR3 contains 14 residues. Germline CDR1 MDHEN, CDR2 SYDVKM. CDR3 region: CASSLGLAVDTQYF. The DNA for the CDR3 is TGTGCCAGCAGTTTAGGGCTAGCGGTGGATACGCAGTATTTT.

The rearrangement links TRBV5-1 to TRBJ1-1, with D maybe TRBD1 (5 bases). The V and J ends lost 2 bases and 3 bases respectively, with 8 bases between them. The CDR3 runs to 13 residues. Looked up from germline, CDR1 is SGHRS and CDR2 is YFSETQ. The CDR3 sequence: CASSLQDYTEAFF. The CDR3 coding sequence is TGCGCCAGCAGCTTACAGGATTACACTGAAGCTTTCTTT.

The chain links TRBV5-4 to TRBJ1-4, with a tentative D call TRBD1 (5 bases). The germline V gene has CDR1 SGHNT and CDR2 YYREEE (reference sequence). With 0 bases removed from V and 6 bases from J, the gap between germline ends came to 12 bases. The CDR3 totals 15 residues. The CDR3 reads CASSLAGMGHEKLFF. In nucleotides, the CDR3 is TGTGCCAGCAGCTTGGCTGGAATGGGACATGAAAAACTGTTTTTT.

The chain couples TRBV21-1 to TRBJ2-3; TRBD2, as called in the table, went unchecked against the DNA. TRBV21-1 is marked as a pseudogene. CDR3 length: 19 amino acids. CDR3 coding DNA: TGTGCCAGCAGCCAGAAAAGCCTTTTGGGGGGAGGGCCTACAGATACGCAGTATTTT. Protein: CASSQKSLLGGGPTDTQYF.

The chain carries TRBV28 and TRBJ1-1, with D uncertain. Trimming pared 3 bases from V and 7 bases from J, leaving 6 bases between. Germline V gives CDR1 MDHEN, CDR2 SYDVKM. This CDR3 spans 11 amino acids. CDR3 sequence reads: CASSLGGEAFF. The CDR3 DNA follows: TGTGCCAGCAGTTTGGGCGGTGAAGCTTTCTTT.

The rearrangement joins TRBV18 to TRBJ2-3; no clear D gene. Trimming removed 5 bases at V and 3 bases at J, with 6 bases between. Germline values: CDR1 KGHSH, CDR2 LQKENI. The CDR3 is made up of 12 amino acids. The CDR3 coding sequence is TGTGCCAGCTCATACGGAACAGATACGCAGTATTTT. Translating it yields CASSYGTDTQYF.

This chain joins TRBV27 and TRBJ2-7, with a weak D call TRBD1 (5 bases). CDR3 length equals 13 residues. In germline, CDR1 is MNHEY, CDR2 SMNVEV (reference sequence). V dropped 2 bases and J dropped 2 bases, with 7 bases sitting between them. CDR3 sequence (DNA): TGTGCCAGCAGTTTAAGGGGCACCTACGAGCAGTACTTC. Protein sequence: CASSLRGTYEQYF.